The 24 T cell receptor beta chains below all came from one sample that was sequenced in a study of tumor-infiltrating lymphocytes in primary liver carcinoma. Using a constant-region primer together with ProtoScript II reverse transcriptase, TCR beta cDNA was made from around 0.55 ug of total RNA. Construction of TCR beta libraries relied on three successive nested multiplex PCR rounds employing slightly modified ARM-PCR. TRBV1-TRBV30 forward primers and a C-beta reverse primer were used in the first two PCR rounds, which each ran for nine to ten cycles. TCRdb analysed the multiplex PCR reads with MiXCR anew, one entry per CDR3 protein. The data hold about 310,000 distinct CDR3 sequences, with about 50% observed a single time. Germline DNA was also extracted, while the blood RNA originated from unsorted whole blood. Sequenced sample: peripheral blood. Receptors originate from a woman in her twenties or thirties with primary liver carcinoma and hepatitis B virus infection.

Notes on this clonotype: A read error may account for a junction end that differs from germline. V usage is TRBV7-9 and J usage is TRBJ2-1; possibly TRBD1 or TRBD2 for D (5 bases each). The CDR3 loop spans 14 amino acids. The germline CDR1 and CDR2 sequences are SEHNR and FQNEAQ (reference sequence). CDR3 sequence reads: CTSSAGTTLNEQFF. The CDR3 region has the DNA TGTACCAGCAGCGCCGGGACCACGCTCAATGAGCAGTTCTTC.

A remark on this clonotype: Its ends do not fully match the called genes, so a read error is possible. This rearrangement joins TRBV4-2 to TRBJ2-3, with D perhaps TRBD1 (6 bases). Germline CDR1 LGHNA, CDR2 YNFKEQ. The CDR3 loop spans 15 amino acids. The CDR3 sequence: CASSQNDRGRDTLYF. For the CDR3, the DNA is TGTGCCAGCAGCCAAAATGATAGGGGGAGAGATACGCTGTATTTT.

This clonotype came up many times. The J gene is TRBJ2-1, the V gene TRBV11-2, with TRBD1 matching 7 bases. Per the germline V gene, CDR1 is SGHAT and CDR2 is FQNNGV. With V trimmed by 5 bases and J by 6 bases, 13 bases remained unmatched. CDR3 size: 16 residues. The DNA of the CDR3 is TGTGCCAGCAGCACTTCGACAGGGCCCGGTTCCAATGAGCAGTTCTTC. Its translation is CASSTSTGPGSNEQFF.

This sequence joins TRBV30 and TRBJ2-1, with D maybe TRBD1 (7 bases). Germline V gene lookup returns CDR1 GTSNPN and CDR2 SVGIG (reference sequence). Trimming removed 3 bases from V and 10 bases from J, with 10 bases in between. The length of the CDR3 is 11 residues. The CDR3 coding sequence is TGTGCCTGGAGGACAGGGAGGGAGCAGTTCTTC. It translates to CAWRTGREQFF.

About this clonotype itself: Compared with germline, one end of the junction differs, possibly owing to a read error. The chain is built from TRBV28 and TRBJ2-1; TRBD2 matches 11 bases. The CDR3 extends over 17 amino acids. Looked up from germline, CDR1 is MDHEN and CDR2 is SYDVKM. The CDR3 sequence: CASSWRGGLAAYNGQFF. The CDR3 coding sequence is TGTGCCAGCAGTTGGAGGGGGGGACTAGCGGCCTACAATGGGCAGTTCTTC.

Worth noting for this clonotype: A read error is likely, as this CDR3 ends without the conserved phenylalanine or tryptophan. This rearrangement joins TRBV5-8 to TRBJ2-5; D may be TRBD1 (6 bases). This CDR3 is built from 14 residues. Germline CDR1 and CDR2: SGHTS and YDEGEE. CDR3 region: CVSAQGGVPVTQYI. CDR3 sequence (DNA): TGTGTCAGCGCCCAAGGGGGAGTACCAGTGACCCAGTACATC.

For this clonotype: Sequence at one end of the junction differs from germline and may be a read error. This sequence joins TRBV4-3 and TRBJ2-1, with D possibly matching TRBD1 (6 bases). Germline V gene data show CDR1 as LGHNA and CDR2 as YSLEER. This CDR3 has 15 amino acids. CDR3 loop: CASSPPTGRENGQFF. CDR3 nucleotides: TGTGCCAGCAGCCCACCGACAGGAAGGGAGAATGGGCAGTTCTTC.

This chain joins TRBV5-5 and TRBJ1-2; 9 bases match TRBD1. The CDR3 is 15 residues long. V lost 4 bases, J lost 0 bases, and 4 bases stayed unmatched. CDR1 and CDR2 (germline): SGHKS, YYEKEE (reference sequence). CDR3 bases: TGTGCCAGCAGCCGGGGGACAGGGACTAACTATGGCTACACCTTC. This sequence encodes CASSRGTGTNYGYTF.

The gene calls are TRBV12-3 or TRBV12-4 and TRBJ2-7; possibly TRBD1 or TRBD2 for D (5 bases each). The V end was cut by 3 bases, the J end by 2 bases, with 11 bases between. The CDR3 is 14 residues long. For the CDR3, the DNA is TGTGCCAGCAGTTTTTCGGGGCTGGCCTACGAGCAGTACTTC. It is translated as CASSFSGLAYEQYF.

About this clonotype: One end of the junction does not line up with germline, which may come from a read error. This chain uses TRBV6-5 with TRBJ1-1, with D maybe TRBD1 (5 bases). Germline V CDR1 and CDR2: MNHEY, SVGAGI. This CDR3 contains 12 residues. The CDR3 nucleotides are TGTGCCGGCAGTTCTCGACAGAAACAAGCTTTCTTT. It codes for CAGSSRQKQAFF.

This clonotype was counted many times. The CDR3 bases are TGTGCCAGCAGCCGGGACAGCTTAGGAGGGGGTACGCAGTATTTT. Its protein is CASSRDSLGGGTQYF. This chain links TRBV6-5 with TRBJ2-3; possibly TRBD1 for D (7 bases). The CDR3 contains 15 residues. V lost 6 bases and J 8 bases, leaving 21 bases between the germline ends. The germline V gene has CDR1 MNHEY and CDR2 SVGAGI.

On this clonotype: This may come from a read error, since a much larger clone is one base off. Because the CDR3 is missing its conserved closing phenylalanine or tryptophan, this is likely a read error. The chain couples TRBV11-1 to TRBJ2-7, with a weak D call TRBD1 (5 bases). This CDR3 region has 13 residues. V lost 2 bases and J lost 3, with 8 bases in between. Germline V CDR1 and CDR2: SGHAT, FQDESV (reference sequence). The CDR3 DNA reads TGTGCCAGCAGCTTAAGGGGAATCTACGAGCAGTACATC. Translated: CASSLRGIYEQYI.

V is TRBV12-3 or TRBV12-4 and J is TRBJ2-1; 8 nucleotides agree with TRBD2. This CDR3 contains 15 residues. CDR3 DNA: TGTGCTAGCGGGACCGGGACTAGTGGGGGATTTGAGCAGTTCTTC. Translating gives CASGTGTSGGFEQFF.

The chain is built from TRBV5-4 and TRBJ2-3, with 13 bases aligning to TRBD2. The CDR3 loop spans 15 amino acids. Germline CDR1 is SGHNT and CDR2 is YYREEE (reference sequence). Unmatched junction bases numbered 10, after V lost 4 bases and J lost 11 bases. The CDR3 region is CASSDGLAGVVLQYF. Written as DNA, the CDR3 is TGTGCCAGCAGCGACGGACTAGCGGGAGTCGTTTTGCAGTATTTT.

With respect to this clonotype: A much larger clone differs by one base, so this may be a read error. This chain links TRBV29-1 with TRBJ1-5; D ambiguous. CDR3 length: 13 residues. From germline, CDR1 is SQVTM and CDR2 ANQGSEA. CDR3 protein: CSFETGYNQPQHF. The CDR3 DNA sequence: TGCAGCTTTGAAACGGGGTACAATCAGCCCCAGCATTTT.

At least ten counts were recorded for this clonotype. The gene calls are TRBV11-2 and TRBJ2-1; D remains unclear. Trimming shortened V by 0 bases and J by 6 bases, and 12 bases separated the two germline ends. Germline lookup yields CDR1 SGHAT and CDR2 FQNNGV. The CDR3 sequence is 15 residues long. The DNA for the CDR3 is TGTGCCAGCAGCTTAGAGGCTAGTCGGGCCAATGAGCAGTTCTTC. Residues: CASSLEASRANEQFF.

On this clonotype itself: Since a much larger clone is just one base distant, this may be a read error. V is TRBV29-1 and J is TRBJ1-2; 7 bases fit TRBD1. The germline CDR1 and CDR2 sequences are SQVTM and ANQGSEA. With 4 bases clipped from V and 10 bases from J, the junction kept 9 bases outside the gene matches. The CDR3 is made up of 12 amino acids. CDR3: CSVVDRDLDYTF. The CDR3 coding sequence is TGCAGCGTTGTTGACAGGGACCTCGACTACACCTTC.

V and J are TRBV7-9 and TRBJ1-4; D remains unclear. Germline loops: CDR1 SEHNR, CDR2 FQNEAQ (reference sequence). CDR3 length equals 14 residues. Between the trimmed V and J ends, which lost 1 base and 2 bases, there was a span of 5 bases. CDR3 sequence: CASSLGLTNEKLFF. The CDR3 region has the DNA TGTGCCAGCAGCTTAGGGCTGACTAATGAAAAACTGTTTTTT.

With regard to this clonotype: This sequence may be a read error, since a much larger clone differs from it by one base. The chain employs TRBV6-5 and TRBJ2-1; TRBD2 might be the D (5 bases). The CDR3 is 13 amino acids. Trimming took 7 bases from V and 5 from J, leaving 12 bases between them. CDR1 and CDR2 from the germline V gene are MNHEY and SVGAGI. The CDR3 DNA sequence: TGTGCCAGCACCGGGATAGAACACAATGAGCAGTTCTTC. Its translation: CASTGIEHNEQFF.

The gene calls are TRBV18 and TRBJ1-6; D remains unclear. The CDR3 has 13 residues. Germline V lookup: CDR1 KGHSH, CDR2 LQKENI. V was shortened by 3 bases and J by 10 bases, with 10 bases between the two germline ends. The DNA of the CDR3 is TGTGCCAGCTCACCCTCCGTAGACTCACCCCTCCACTTT. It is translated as CASSPSVDSPLHF.

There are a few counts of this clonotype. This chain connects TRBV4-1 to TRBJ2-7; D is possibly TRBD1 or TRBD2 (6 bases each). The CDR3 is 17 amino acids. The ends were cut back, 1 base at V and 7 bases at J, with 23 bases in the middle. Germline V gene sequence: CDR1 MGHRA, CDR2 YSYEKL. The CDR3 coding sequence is TGCGCCAGCAGCCAAGCTAAGATATTTGGCGGGACAAATGAGCAGTACTTC. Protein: CASSQAKIFGGTNEQYF.

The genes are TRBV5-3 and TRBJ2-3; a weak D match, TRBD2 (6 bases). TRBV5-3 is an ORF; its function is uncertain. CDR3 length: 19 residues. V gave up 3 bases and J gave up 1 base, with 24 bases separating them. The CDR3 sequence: CARSSSPRSAGMGTDTQYF. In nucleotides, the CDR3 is TGTGCCAGAAGCTCCAGCCCTAGGAGCGCGGGGATGGGCACAGATACGCAGTATTTT.

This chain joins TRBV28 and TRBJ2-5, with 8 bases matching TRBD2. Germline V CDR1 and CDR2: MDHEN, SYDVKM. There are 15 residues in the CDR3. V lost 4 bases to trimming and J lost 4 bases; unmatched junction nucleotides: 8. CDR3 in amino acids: CASSWTSRSRETQYF. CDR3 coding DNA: TGTGCCAGCAGTTGGACTAGCCGAAGCCGAGAGACCCAGTACTTC.

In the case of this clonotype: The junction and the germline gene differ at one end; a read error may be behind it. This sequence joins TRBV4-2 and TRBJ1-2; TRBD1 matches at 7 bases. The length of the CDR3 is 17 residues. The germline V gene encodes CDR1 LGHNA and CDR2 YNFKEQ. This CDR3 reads CASSQDRRAGGSYGHTF. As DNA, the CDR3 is TGCGCCAGCAGCCAAGATAGGAGGGCAGGGGGTAGCTATGGCCACACCTTC.